This T cell receptor (beta chain) was obtained from a study of T cells in Graves' hyperthyroidism and ophthalmopathy. Across the study: Sampling of peripheral blood happened at initial diagnosis, prior to any treatment. Findings and limits, study-wide: Peripheral blood also featured most of the thyroid clonotypes expanded above 0.001. By a 13 V-J model, ophthalmopathy was set apart from stable hyperthyroidism.

The sample holds a few counts of this clonotype. Its antigen is currently unknown. Each diagnosis was grounded in clinical symptoms, serum thyroxine and TRAb, thyroid ultrasound, and orbital computed tomography. RNA transcripts yielded amplified TCR beta CDR3 regions. The HTBI set primed first-round TCR CDR3 RT-PCR. From the multiplex PCR reads, TCRdb called clonotypes with MiXCR, one entry per CDR3 protein. The table lists around 600,000 distinct CDR3 sequences, approximately 15% of them singletons, with 9.5% to 15% in the top ten. Specimen: blood. This receptor was identified in a woman in her fifties or sixties with Graves' ophthalmopathy.

Here the CDR3 DNA reads TGTGCCAGTAGTATAGTTACGGGAGCCTACGAGCAGTACTTC. This encodes CASSIVTGAYEQYF. The V gene is TRBV19, the J gene TRBJ2-7; a weak D match, TRBD2 (6 bases). The CDR3 extends over 14 amino acids. The V end lost 1 base, the J end lost 2 bases, and 9 bases lay between the germline ends. Germline CDR1 is LNHDA and CDR2 is SQIVND (reference sequence).